What follows describes a single T cell receptor beta chain. Its antigen is not identified. TCRbeta library construction was performed incorporating unique molecular identifiers. Each CDR3 protein is one row after TCRdb ran MiXCR on the PCR reads. The sample includes under 450,000 distinct CDR3 sequences, under 20% of them seen just once. This sample stems from a study of T-cell reconstitution after alpha-beta-depleted transplantation in children. Study observations and caveats: Two months or so post-transplant, alpha-beta T cells reportedly derived from several hundred expanded graft clones. Hyperexpanded clones declined; after one year, newly produced T cells mostly supplied diversity. Diversity of TCRbeta at day 60 was high in some patients, arising from surviving recipient T cells and thymic progenitors.

After removal of 5 bases from V and 7 bases from J, the junction contained 8 bases not matched to a gene. The CDR3 sequence is 15 residues long. In germline, CDR1 is SGHAT, CDR2 FQNNGV. The sample in question was PBMCs, mostly from graft donor cells, obtained 360 days after TCRalphabeta/CD19-depleted stem cell transplant. This receptor was identified in a boy less than two years old who had a stem cell transplant for Wiskott-Aldrich syndrome, so the T cells may come from the graft donor. The chain joins TRBV11-2 to TRBJ2-2; 9 positions agree with TRBD2. CDR3 protein: CASSRPGTSIGELFF. The CDR3 bases are TGTGCCAGCAGCCGCCCCGGGACTAGCATCGGGGAGCTGTTTTTT.